The 7 T cell receptor beta chains reported below all come from one sample, sequenced in a study of blood T cell repertoires in COVID-19 (dated by TCRdb to 2020 to 2021). Library method: the immunoSEQ multiplex PCR assay. Sourced from immuneACCESS, this table was stored by TCRdb with only in-frame sequences that have V and J called. A share of the clones is absent; for the studies checked, an unresolved V gene accounts for under half, and the remainder has no known explanation. Counted in this sample were fewer than 250,000 clones; roughly 86% of them appeared once. The ten largest clones represent 4% of the sample. Sequencing was performed on peripheral blood. The receptors derive from a man aged 45 to 65 with acute or convalescent COVID-19.

This clone was observed a single time. The J gene is TRBJ2-1, the V gene TRBV19, with 14 bases identical to TRBD2. With 6 bases clipped from V and 4 bases from J, the junction kept 11 bases outside the gene matches. CDR1 and CDR2 (germline): LNHDA, SQIVND (reference sequence). This CDR3 is 18 amino acids long. CDR3 DNA: TGTGCCAGTAGCCGAACCCGGACTAGCGGGGGGCCATACAATGAGCAGTTCTTC. Amino acids: CASSRTRTSGGPYNEQFF.

The chain employs TRBV10-3 and TRBJ2-3; 11 bases agree with TRBD2. This CDR3 comprises 16 residues. Germline V gene data show CDR1 as ENHRY and CDR2 as SYGVKD. After removal of 10 bases from V and 0 bases from J, the junction contained 9 bases not matched to a gene. CDR3 loop: CATSEGTSGSTDTQYF. The CDR3 nucleotides are TGTGCCACCTCCGAGGGGACTAGCGGAAGCACAGATACGCAGTATTTT.

This clone was counted only a few times. This chain joins TRBV6-1 and TRBJ1-2; D is undetermined. Germline V gene sequence: CDR1 MNHNS, CDR2 SASEGT. This CDR3 is 15 amino acids long. Deletions cut 2 bases from V and 4 bases from J, with 14 bases between. The CDR3: CASSEPSDGSYGYTF. DNA of the CDR3: TGTGCCAGCAGTGAACCCAGCGACGGAAGCTATGGCTACACCTTC.

The genes are TRBV3-1 (or the pseudogene TRBV3-2) and TRBJ2-5; 10 positions agree with TRBD2. This CDR3 comprises 15 residues. V gave up 2 bases and J gave up 2 bases; unmatched junction bases: 2. CDR1 is LGHDT, CDR2 YNNKEL, per germline (reference sequence). CDR3 in amino acids: CASSQTSGTQETQYF. The CDR3 coding sequence is TGTGCCAGCAGCCAAACTAGCGGGACACAAGAGACCCAGTACTTC.

V usage is TRBV5-4 and J usage is TRBJ1-6; D perhaps matches TRBD1 (6 bases). Germline V gives CDR1 SGHNT, CDR2 YYREEE (reference sequence). The CDR3 has 18 residues. The V end lost 4 bases, the J end lost 1 base, and 18 bases lay between the germline ends. As DNA, the CDR3 is TGTGCCAGCAGCCGGGGGGGGCGCGGTAGTTCCTATAATTCACCCCTCCACTTT. Translated: CASSRGGRGSSYNSPLHF. The full variable domain, in which reference TRBV5-4 and TRBJ1-6 provide the parts outside the CDR3, is ETGVTQSPTHLIKTRGQQVTLRCSSQSGHNTVSWYQQALGQGPQFIFQYYREEENGRGNFPPRFSGLQFPNYSSELNVNALELDDSALYLCASSRGGRGSSYNSPLHFGNGTRLTVT.

This clone was recorded once. This sequence joins TRBV6-5 and TRBJ1-6; 10 bases line up with TRBD1. The V gene's germline CDR1 is MNHEY and CDR2 SVGAGI. The J segment lost 8 bases and the V segment lost 2 bases, leaving 6 bases of the junction unmatched. The CDR3 has 16 residues. CDR3 nucleotide sequence: TGTGCCAGCAGTTACCGACAGGGGGCATCTGATTCACCCCTCCACTTT. Translation: CASSYRQGASDSPLHF.

This chain uses TRBV18 with TRBJ1-2; D unclear. This CDR3 spans 17 amino acids. Trimming pared 2 bases from V and 4 bases from J, leaving 20 bases between. The V gene's germline CDR1 is KGHSH and CDR2 LQKENI. The CDR3 DNA reads as TGTGCCAGCTCACCAGTCGGAGGGCCCTCGACGAGCTATGGCTACACCTTC. Translated, it gives CASSPVGGPSTSYGYTF.